The 26 T cell receptor beta chains given below trace back to one sample, sequenced in a study of early T cells in non-severe SARS-CoV-2 infection. Each CDR3 protein gets one entry after TCRdb re-called the 5' RACE reads with MiXCR. The sample carries tens of thousands of distinct CDR3 sequences, 4% to 4.5% recorded once. The sequencing input was whole blood. These receptors all stem from an adult who was a healthcare worker with PCR-confirmed SARS-CoV-2 infection or an uninfected control (not recorded which).

This clonotype was seen ten or more times. This chain links TRBV6-5 with TRBJ1-1, with D perhaps TRBD1 (5 bases). Per germline, CDR1 MNHEY and CDR2 SVGAGI. CDR3 size: 16 residues. V was trimmed by 0 bases and J by 0 bases, leaving 11 bases between them. The CDR3 region is CASSYSRGSMNTEAFF. The CDR3 coding sequence is TGTGCCAGCAGTTACTCAAGGGGCAGCATGAACACTGAAGCTTTCTTT.

This clonotype was observed a handful of times. The CDR3 DNA is TGTGCCAGCAGCCTCGGGGGGGCGAAGGAGACCCAGTACTTC. Amino acids: CASSLGGAKETQYF. This sequence joins TRBV12-3 or TRBV12-4 and TRBJ2-5, with 8 bases matching TRBD2. The CDR3 extends over 14 amino acids. The trim removed 6 bases at V and 5 bases at J, leaving 8 bases unmatched.

The sample holds many counts of this clonotype. One end of the junction fails to match germline, which may point to a read error. The J gene is TRBJ1-1, the V gene TRBV7-6; D perhaps matches TRBD1 (6 bases). Germline values: CDR1 SGHVS, CDR2 FNYEAQ. This CDR3 has 13 amino acids. The CDR3 bases are TGTGCCAGCAGCGAAAGGCAGGGGATGGAAGTTTTCTTT. This gives the protein CASSERQGMEVFF.

This clonotype was seen ten or more times. The V gene is TRBV7-9, the J gene TRBJ1-1; D is uncertain. From germline, CDR1 is SEHNR and CDR2 FQNEAQ (reference sequence). Trimming shortened V by 6 bases and J by 1 base, and 18 bases separated the two germline ends. This CDR3 has 16 amino acids. CDR3 nucleotide sequence: TGTGCCAGCAGTCAGGAGGTCCTCCGGGGGAACACTGAAGCTTTCTTT. This sequence encodes CASSQEVLRGNTEAFF.

This clonotype was seen ten or more times. The chain carries TRBV6-5 and TRBJ2-1, with 8 nucleotides matching TRBD1. The CDR3 is 12 residues long. Germline V CDR1 and CDR2: MNHEY, SVGAGI. V gave up 8 bases and J gave up 8 bases; unmatched junction bases: 5. The CDR3 DNA reads as TGTGCCAGCGGTGACAGGGGCGATGAGCAGTTCTTC. The encoded protein is CASGDRGDEQFF.

In its sample, this clonotype was seen many times. The chain couples TRBV20-1 to TRBJ1-1, with TRBD1 as a possible D gene (6 bases). Trimming left V 1 base short and J 3 bases short, with 18 bases between. CDR1 DFQATT and CDR2 SNEGSKA come from the germline V gene (reference sequence). This CDR3 has 16 amino acids. CDR3: CSARALGGKSYTEAFF. As DNA, the CDR3 is TGCAGTGCTAGAGCCCTCGGGGGCAAGTCGTACACTGAAGCTTTCTTT.

This clonotype was recorded at least ten times. The gene calls are TRBV12-2 and TRBJ2-1; no check of the table's D call, TRBD2, against the DNA was made. TRBV12-2 constitutes a pseudogene. This CDR3 contains 17 residues. The chain's CDR3 is CASRFLAGGPAYNEQFF. CDR3 nucleotide sequence: TGTGCAAGTCGCTTCCTAGCGGGGGGACCTGCCTACAATGAGCAGTTCTTC.

This clonotype was detected only a few times. The rearrangement links TRBV7-6 to TRBJ2-7; D not certain. Germline loops: CDR1 SGHVS, CDR2 FNYEAQ. There are 13 residues in the CDR3. V was pared by 0 bases and J by 3 bases, with 6 bases between. CDR3 amino acids: CASSLALDYEQYF. The CDR3 DNA sequence: TGTGCCAGCAGCTTAGCGCTCGACTACGAGCAGTACTTC.

At least ten counts were recorded for this clonotype. The rearrangement uses TRBV7-9 and TRBJ2-1; perhaps TRBD2 as D (6 bases). This CDR3 region has 17 residues. With 5 bases removed from V and 7 bases from J, the gap between germline ends came to 24 bases. Germline-derived CDR1 and CDR2 are SEHNR and FQNEAQ (reference sequence). The CDR3 loop is CASSPGVGSGGWNEQFF. CDR3 in DNA: TGTGCCAGCAGCCCCGGTGTTGGTAGCGGAGGCTGGAATGAGCAGTTCTTC.

In this sample, this clonotype turned up many times. One junction end disagrees with the germline gene, perhaps due to a read error. The chain recombines TRBV7-2 with TRBJ2-5; D gene ambiguous. CDR1 is SGHTA and CDR2 is FQGNSA in the germline V gene. CDR3 length: 13 amino acids. The CDR3 region is CASSFGRQGTQYF. The CDR3 nucleotides are TGTGCCAGCAGCTTCGGGCGGCAAGGGACCCAGTACTTC. Combining the CDR3 with reference TRBV7-2 and TRBJ2-5 gives the whole variable domain GAGVSQSPSNKVTEKGKDVELRCDPISGHTALYWYRQSLGQGLEFLIYFQGNSAPDKSGLPSDRFSAERTGGSVSTLTIQRTQQEDSAVYLCASSFGRQGTQYFGPGTRLLVL.

This chain links TRBV10-2 with TRBJ2-7; D gene uncertain. The CDR3 is made up of 10 amino acids. V shed 4 bases and J shed 7 bases, with 5 bases lying between them. The germline gives CDR1 WSHSY, CDR2 SAAADI. CDR3 protein: CASSAGEQYF. Here the CDR3 DNA reads TGCGCCAGCAGTGCTGGGGAGCAGTACTTC.

This clonotype came up many times. The chain employs TRBV29-1 and TRBJ2-5, with D perhaps TRBD2 (5 bases). V lost 6 bases, J lost 5 bases, and 13 bases lay in between. The germline V gene encodes CDR1 SQVTM and CDR2 ANQGSEA. The length of the CDR3 is 12 residues. The CDR3 bases are TGCAGCGTGATAGCGCCCGGGGAGACCCAGTACTTC. It is translated as CSVIAPGETQYF.

This clonotype was detected many times. CDR3 sequence: CASSWAGGILSYEQYF. The CDR3 nucleotides are TGTGCCAGCAGCTGGGCTGGAGGCATACTCTCCTACGAGCAGTACTTC. The chain joins TRBV5-6 to TRBJ2-7, with D perhaps matching TRBD2 (5 bases). The CDR3 has 16 residues. The germline CDR1 and CDR2 sequences are SGHDT and YYEEEE. V was shortened by 3 bases and J by 0 bases, with 16 bases between the two germline ends. The full variable domain, its missing parts supplied by reference TRBV5-6 and TRBJ2-7, is DAGVTQSPTHLIKTRGQQVTLRCSPKSGHDTVSWYQQALGQGPQFIFQYYEEEERQRGNFPDRFSGHQFPNYSSELNVNALLLGDSALYLCASSWAGGILSYEQYFGPGTRLTVT.

The chain couples TRBV25-1 to TRBJ1-3; D possibly corresponds to TRBD1 (5 bases). The germline V gene has CDR1 MGHDK and CDR2 SYGVNS. Trimming cost V 2 bases and J 4 bases, with 15 bases left between them. The CDR3 has 16 amino acids. Here the CDR3 reads CASSEGLGGDGNTIYF. CDR3 nucleotides: TGTGCCAGCAGTGAAGGGTTAGGAGGGGACGGAAACACCATATATTTT.

This clonotype came up many times. V usage is TRBV29-1 and J usage is TRBJ1-1, with TRBD1 matching 8 bases. This CDR3 spans 15 amino acids. The germline gives CDR1 SQVTM, CDR2 ANQGSEA. V lost 4 bases, J lost 1 base, and 8 bases stayed unmatched. The CDR3 region is CSVAGVTGANTEAFF. CDR3 nucleotides: TGCAGCGTTGCTGGGGTGACAGGGGCGAACACTGAAGCTTTCTTT.

This clonotype was found many times. The chain joins TRBV4-2 to TRBJ2-7; the D is unclear. There are 15 residues in the CDR3. Germline CDR1 LGHNA, CDR2 YNFKEQ. V dropped 5 bases and J dropped 3 bases, with 17 bases sitting between them. The CDR3 loop is CASSKTGWADYEQYF. CDR3 bases: TGTGCCAGCAGCAAAACCGGGTGGGCTGACTACGAGCAGTACTTC.

CDR3 sequence reads: CASSLTGAAYNEQFF. CDR3 coding DNA: TGTGCCAGCAGCTTAACGGGAGCGGCCTACAATGAGCAGTTCTTC. This chain uses TRBV7-2 with TRBJ2-1, with a possible D match to TRBD2 (6 bases). Deletions cut 2 bases from V and 2 bases from J, with 10 bases between. CDR1 and CDR2 from the germline V gene are SGHTA and FQGNSA. The CDR3 extends over 15 amino acids.

This clonotype was seen many times. Written as DNA, the CDR3 is TGTGCCAGCAGCTTGGGGACTAGCGGGGTGGATGAGCAGTTCTTC. It translates to CASSLGTSGVDEQFF. This sequence joins TRBV7-9 and TRBJ2-1; 13 bases align to TRBD2. Germline V gene lookup returns CDR1 SEHNR and CDR2 FQNEAQ (reference sequence). V was clipped by 3 bases and J by 8 bases; unmatched bases: 4. This CDR3 spans 15 amino acids.

As to this clonotype: Since a much larger clone is just one base distant, this may be a read error. This rearrangement joins TRBV5-4 to TRBJ2-1, with 11 nucleotides matching TRBD2. CDR3 length: 17 amino acids. Germline assignment: CDR1 SGHNT and CDR2 YYREEE (reference sequence). The CDR3 reads CVSSSSSLAGGVDEQFF. The CDR3 DNA sequence: TGTGTCAGCAGTTCGTCATCTCTAGCGGGAGGAGTAGATGAGCAGTTCTTC.

This clonotype was counted at least ten times. This sequence joins TRBV11-2 and TRBJ2-2; 8 nucleotides align to TRBD2. The germline CDR1 and CDR2 sequences are SGHAT and FQNNGV. Losses at the gene ends were 8 bases for V and 7 bases for J; bases not matched to a gene: 15. The CDR3 has 16 amino acids. CDR3 protein: CASRKRGLAENGELFF. DNA of the CDR3: TGTGCCAGCCGGAAACGAGGACTAGCAGAAAACGGGGAGCTGTTTTTT.

This clonotype was detected a few times. The J gene is TRBJ2-1, the V gene TRBV9; D may be TRBD2 (6 bases). This CDR3 contains 16 residues. Looked up from germline, CDR1 is SGDLS and CDR2 is YYNGEE. V was clipped by 2 bases and J by 5 bases, with 17 bases between them. The CDR3 reads CASSVGPTGVNNEQFF. As DNA, the CDR3 is TGTGCCAGCAGCGTGGGGCCAACGGGAGTGAACAATGAGCAGTTCTTC.

In this sample, this clonotype turned up many times. The chain employs TRBV10-3 and TRBJ2-2; D is undetermined. V shed 3 bases and J shed 0 bases, with 5 bases lying between them. CDR3 length: 14 amino acids. The germline CDR1 and CDR2 sequences are ENHRY and SYGVKD. The CDR3 region has the DNA TGTGCCATCAGTGATCCCCCGAACACCGGGGAGCTGTTTTTT. Translating gives CAISDPPNTGELFF.

This clonotype has a handful of counts. This chain uses TRBV7-2 with TRBJ2-7; D is possibly TRBD2 (5 bases). CDR3 length equals 16 residues. V lost 1 base to trimming and J lost 3 bases, with 16 bases between them. The germline CDR1 and CDR2 sequences are SGHTA and FQGNSA. CDR3 sequence (DNA): TGTGCCAGCAGCTTAGTTAGGACGGGATTCCTCTACGAGCAGTACTTC. Translating it yields CASSLVRTGFLYEQYF.

This clonotype was detected only a few times. The V and J genes are TRBV2 and TRBJ2-3; D possibly uses TRBD1 or TRBD2 (5 bases each). V was pared by 7 bases and J by 1 base, with 18 bases between. CDR1 is SNHLY and CDR2 is FYNNEI in the germline V gene. This CDR3 comprises 16 residues. The CDR3, as DNA: TGTGCCAGCAAAGACCCATCAACGGGGCGCACAGATACGCAGTATTTT. As protein: CASKDPSTGRTDTQYF. The full variable domain, completed using reference TRBV2 and TRBJ2-3, is EPEVTQTPSHQVTQMGQEVILRCVPISNHLYFYWYRQILGQKVEFLVSFYNNEISEKSEIFDDQFSVERPDGSNFTLKIRSTKLEDSAMYFCASKDPSTGRTDTQYFGPGTRLTVL.

The chain carries TRBV12-5 and TRBJ2-7; 7 bases map to TRBD2. The germline gives CDR1 LGHNT, CDR2 FRNRAP. The CDR3 sequence is 11 residues long. In nucleotides, the CDR3 is TGTTCTGCGGGGGTCTACTACGAGCAGTACTTC. It encodes CSAGVYYEQYF.

This clonotype was seen repeatedly, ten times or more. The chain recombines TRBV18 with TRBJ2-3, with D perhaps matching TRBD2 (6 bases). CDR3 length equals 16 residues. Germline values: CDR1 KGHSH, CDR2 LQKENI. V was trimmed by 0 bases and J by 4 bases, leaving 14 bases between them. The CDR3 is CASSPPGRWNPDTQYF. In DNA form, the CDR3 reads TGTGCCAGCTCACCACCGGGGAGGTGGAACCCAGATACGCAGTATTTT.